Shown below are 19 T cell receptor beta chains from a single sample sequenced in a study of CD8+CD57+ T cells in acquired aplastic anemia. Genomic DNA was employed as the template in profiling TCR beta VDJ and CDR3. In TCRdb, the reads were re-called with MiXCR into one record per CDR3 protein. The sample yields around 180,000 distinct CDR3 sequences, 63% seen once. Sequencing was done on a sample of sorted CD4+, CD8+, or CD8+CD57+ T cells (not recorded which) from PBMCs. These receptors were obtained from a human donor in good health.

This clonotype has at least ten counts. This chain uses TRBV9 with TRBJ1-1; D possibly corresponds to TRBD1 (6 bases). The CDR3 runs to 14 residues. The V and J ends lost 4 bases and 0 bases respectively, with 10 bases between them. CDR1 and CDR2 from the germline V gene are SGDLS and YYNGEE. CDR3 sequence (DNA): TGTGCCAGCAGCCCCCAGGGGTTGAACACTGAAGCTTTCTTT. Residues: CASSPQGLNTEAFF.

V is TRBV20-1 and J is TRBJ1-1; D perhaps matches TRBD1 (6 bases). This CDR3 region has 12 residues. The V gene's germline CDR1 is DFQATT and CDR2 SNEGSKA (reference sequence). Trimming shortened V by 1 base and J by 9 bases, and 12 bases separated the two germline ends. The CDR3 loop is CSARAVGQQAFF. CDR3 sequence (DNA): TGCAGTGCTAGAGCCGTGGGACAACAAGCTTTCTTT.

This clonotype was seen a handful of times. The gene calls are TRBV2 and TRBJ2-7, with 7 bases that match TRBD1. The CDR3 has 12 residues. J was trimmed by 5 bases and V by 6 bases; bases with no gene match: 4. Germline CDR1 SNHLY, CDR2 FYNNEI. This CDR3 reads CASRQGFDEQYF. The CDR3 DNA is TGTGCCAGCAGACAGGGGTTCGACGAGCAGTACTTC.

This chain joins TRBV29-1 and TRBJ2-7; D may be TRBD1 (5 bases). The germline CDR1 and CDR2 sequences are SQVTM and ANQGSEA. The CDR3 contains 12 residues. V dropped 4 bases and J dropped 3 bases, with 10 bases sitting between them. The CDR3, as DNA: TGCAGCGTTGCATGGGGCAGCTACGAGCAGTACTTC. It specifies CSVAWGSYEQYF.

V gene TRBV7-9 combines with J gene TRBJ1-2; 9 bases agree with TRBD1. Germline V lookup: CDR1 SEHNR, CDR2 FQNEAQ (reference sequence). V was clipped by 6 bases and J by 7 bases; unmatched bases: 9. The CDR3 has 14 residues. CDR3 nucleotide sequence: TGTGCCAGCAGGATTGGGACAGGGAGGGGTGGCTACACCTTC. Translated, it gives CASRIGTGRGGYTF.

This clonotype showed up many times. CDR3 amino acids: CASVRDRDYNEQFF. CDR3 nucleotide sequence: TGTGCCAGCGTCCGGGACAGGGATTACAATGAGCAGTTCTTC. This chain links TRBV2 with TRBJ2-1; 9 bases are shared with TRBD1. The CDR3 has 14 amino acids. In germline, CDR1 is SNHLY, CDR2 FYNNEI. V trimming: 8 bases; J trimming: 4 bases; junction bases outside the gene matches: 6.

For the CDR3, the DNA is TGTGCCAGCAGATTTGGGGGGACTAATGAAAAACTGTTTTTT. It specifies CASRFGGTNEKLFF. The chain recombines TRBV2 with TRBJ1-4; weak D call: TRBD1 (5 bases). The V and J ends lost 6 bases and 2 bases respectively, with 10 bases between them. CDR3 length: 14 amino acids. Germline loops: CDR1 SNHLY, CDR2 FYNNEI. The full variable domain, its missing parts supplied by reference TRBV2 and TRBJ1-4, is EPEVTQTPSHQVTQMGQEVILRCVPISNHLYFYWYRQILGQKVEFLVSFYNNEISEKSEIFDDQFSVERPDGSNFTLKIRSTKLEDSAMYFCASRFGGTNEKLFFGSGTQLSVL.

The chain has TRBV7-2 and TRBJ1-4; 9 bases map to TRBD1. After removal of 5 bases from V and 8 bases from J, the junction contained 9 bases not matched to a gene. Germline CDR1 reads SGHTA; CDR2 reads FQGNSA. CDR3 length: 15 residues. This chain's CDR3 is CASSNPGQGREKLFF. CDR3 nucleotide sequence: TGTGCCAGCAGCAATCCGGGACAGGGACGAGAAAAACTGTTTTTT.

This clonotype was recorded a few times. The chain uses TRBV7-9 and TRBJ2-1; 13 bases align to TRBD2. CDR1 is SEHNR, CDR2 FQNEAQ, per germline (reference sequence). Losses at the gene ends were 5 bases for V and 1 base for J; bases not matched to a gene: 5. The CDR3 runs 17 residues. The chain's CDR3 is CASSLRTSGSSYNEQFF. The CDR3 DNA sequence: TGTGCCAGCAGCCTCCGGACTAGCGGGAGTTCCTACAATGAGCAGTTCTTC.

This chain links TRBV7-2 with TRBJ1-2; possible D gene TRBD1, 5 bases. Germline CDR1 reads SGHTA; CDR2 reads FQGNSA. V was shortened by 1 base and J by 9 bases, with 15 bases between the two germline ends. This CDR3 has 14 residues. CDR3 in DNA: TGTGCCAGCAGCTTAGAAGTCTCTAGGGGTAGCTACACCTTC. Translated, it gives CASSLEVSRGSYTF.

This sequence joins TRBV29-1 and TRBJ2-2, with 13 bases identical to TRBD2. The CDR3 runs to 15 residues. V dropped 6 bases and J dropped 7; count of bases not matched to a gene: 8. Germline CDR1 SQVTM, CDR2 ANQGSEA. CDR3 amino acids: CSVATSGRADGELFF. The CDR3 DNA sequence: TGCAGCGTCGCAACTAGCGGGAGGGCCGACGGGGAGCTGTTTTTT.

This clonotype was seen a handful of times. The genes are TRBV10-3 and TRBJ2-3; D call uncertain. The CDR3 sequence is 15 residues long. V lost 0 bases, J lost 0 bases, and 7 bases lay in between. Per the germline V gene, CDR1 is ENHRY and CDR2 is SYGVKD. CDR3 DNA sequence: TGTGCCATCAGTGAGTCTAGAACTAGCACAGATACGCAGTATTTT. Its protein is CAISESRTSTDTQYF.

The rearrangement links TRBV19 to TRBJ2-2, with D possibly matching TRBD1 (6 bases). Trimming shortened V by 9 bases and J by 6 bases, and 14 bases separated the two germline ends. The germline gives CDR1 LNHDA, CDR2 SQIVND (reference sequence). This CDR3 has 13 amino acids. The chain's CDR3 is CASAGQFAGELFF. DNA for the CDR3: TGTGCCAGCGCCGGACAGTTCGCCGGGGAGCTGTTTTTT.

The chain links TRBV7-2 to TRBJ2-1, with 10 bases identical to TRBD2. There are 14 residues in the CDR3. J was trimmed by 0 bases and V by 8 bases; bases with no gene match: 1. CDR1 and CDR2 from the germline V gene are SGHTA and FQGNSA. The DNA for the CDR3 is TGTGCCAGCCAGCGGGGGGGCTCCTACAATGAGCAGTTCTTC. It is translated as CASQRGGSYNEQFF.

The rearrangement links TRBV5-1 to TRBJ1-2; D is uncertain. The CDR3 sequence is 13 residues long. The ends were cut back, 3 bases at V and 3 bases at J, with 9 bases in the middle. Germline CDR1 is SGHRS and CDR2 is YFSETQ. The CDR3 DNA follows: TGCGCCAGCAGCTCCGGACGGGACTATGGCTACACCTTC. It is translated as CASSSGRDYGYTF.

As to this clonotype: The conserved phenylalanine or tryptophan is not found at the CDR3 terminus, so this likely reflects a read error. CDR3 DNA sequence: TGTGCCAGTATTAACGCGGGACATCCCTACAATGAGCAGTTCCTC. Protein sequence: CASINAGHPYNEQFL. This chain links TRBV19 with TRBJ2-1; either TRBD1 or TRBD2 may supply D (6 bases each). The CDR3 is 15 amino acids. The germline V gene encodes CDR1 LNHDA and CDR2 SQIVND (reference sequence). V lost 7 bases, J lost 2 bases, and 15 bases lay in between.

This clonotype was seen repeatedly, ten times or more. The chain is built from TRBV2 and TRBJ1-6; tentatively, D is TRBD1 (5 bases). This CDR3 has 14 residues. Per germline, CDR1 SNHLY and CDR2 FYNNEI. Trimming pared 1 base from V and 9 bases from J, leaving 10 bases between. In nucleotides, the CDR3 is TGTGCCAGCAGTGAAGGGGGGTATGTTTCACCCCTCCACTTT. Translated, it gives CASSEGGYVSPLHF.

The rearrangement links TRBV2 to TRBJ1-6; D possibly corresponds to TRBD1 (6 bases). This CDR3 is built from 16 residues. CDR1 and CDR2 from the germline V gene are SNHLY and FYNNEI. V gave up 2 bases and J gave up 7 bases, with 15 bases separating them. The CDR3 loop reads CASSERGWGENSPLHF. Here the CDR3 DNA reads TGTGCCAGCAGTGAAAGGGGGTGGGGGGAGAATTCACCCCTCCACTTT.

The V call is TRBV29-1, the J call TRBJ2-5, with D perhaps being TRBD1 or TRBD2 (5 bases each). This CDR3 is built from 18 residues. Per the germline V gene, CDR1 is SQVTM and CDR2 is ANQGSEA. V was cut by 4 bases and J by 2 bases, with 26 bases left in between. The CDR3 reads CSVAFVVRGGPLQETQYF. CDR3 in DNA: TGCAGCGTTGCGTTCGTGGTCCGGGGCGGTCCCTTACAAGAGACCCAGTACTTC.